This entry lists 32 T cell receptor beta chains sequenced from one sample in a study of OX40 agonist ivuxolimab in advanced cancers. The data were produced by immunoSEQ multiplex PCR, yet TCRdb's version contains in-frame clones alone and is incomplete. The top ten hold 0.31% of the sample, which has approximately 100,000 clones, 90% seen once. The sequencing here drew on CD4+ or CD8+ T cells sorted from blood, taken in a trial of the OX40 agonist ivuxolimab. These receptors all stem from an adult with an advanced solid tumor such as melanoma, head and neck, liver or kidney cancer.

J is TRBJ2-3 and V is TRBV9; 12 nucleotides align to TRBD2. The trim removed 3 bases at V and 0 bases at J, leaving 2 bases unmatched. In germline, CDR1 is SGDLS, CDR2 YYNGEE. The CDR3 extends over 16 amino acids. DNA for the CDR3: TGTGCCAGCAGCGCTGGACTAGCGGGAAGCACAGATACGCAGTATTTT. This codes for CASSAGLAGSTDTQYF.

Details on this clone: At the DNA level, this CDR3 is encoded by other sequences in the same sample as well. The chain is built from TRBV14 and TRBJ1-1; tentatively, D is TRBD1 (6 bases). CDR1 is SGHDN and CDR2 is FVKESK in the germline V gene. With 3 bases removed from V and 2 bases from J, the gap between germline ends came to 7 bases. This CDR3 has 13 residues. Here the CDR3 DNA reads TGTGCCAGCAGCCAGGGGACAAACACTGAAGCTTTCTTT. It codes for CASSQGTNTEAFF. Using reference TRBV14 and TRBJ1-1 for the parts outside the CDR3, the full variable domain is EAGVTQFPSHSVIEKGQTVTLRCDPISGHDNLYWYRRVMGKEIKFLLHFVKESKQDESGMPNNRFLAERTGGTYSTLKVQPAELEDSGVYFCASSQGTNTEAFFGQGTRLTVV.

This clone came up once. The chain couples TRBV9 to TRBJ1-5; D is possibly TRBD1 (5 bases). The CDR3 sequence is 17 residues long. The germline gives CDR1 SGDLS, CDR2 YYNGEE. Trimming shortened V by 6 bases and J by 0 bases, and 19 bases separated the two germline ends. The CDR3 sequence: CASINRGQHFSNQPQHF. The CDR3 DNA sequence: TGTGCCAGCATCAACCGTGGACAACACTTTAGCAATCAGCCCCAGCATTTT. Supplemented by reference TRBV9 and TRBJ1-5, the full variable domain reads DSGVTQTPKHLITATGQRVTLRCSPRSGDLSVYWYQQSLDQGLQFLIQYYNGEERAKGNILERFSAQQFPDLHSELNLSSLELGDSALYFCASINRGQHFSNQPQHFGDGTRLSIL.

The V gene is TRBV13, the J gene TRBJ2-1; 16 nucleotides align to TRBD2. The CDR3 spans 16 residues. V dropped 5 bases and J dropped 4; count of bases not matched to a gene: 2. Germline V gives CDR1 PRHDT, CDR2 FYEKMQ (reference sequence). The CDR3 bases are TGTGCCAGCAGCATGGGACTAGCGGGAGGGTACAATGAGCAGTTCTTC. This sequence encodes CASSMGLAGGYNEQFF.

The J gene is TRBJ2-3, the V gene TRBV7-2, with D perhaps TRBD1 or TRBD2 (5 bases each). This CDR3 has 15 amino acids. Germline assignment: CDR1 SGHTA and CDR2 FQGNSA. The V end lost 3 bases, the J end lost 2 bases, and 12 bases lay between the germline ends. CDR3 region: CASSFTPGTTDTQYF. In DNA, the CDR3 is TGTGCCAGCAGCTTTACTCCAGGGACCACAGATACGCAGTATTTT.

The chain joins TRBV9 to TRBJ1-1; D is possibly TRBD1 (5 bases). CDR3 size: 15 residues. CDR1 is SGDLS, CDR2 YYNGEE, per germline. Trimming pared 4 bases from V and 2 bases from J, leaving 15 bases between. Written as DNA, the CDR3 is TGTGCCAGCAGCTCTAGCCCGGGGGGTAACACTGAAGCTTTCTTT. It is translated as CASSSSPGGNTEAFF.

In DNA form, the CDR3 reads TGTGCCAGCTCACCCAAAGGACTAGCGGGAGATAACTACAATGAGCAGTTCTTC. Amino acids: CASSPKGLAGDNYNEQFF. This chain connects TRBV18 to TRBJ2-1; 13 bases agree with TRBD2. Germline V gene sequence: CDR1 KGHSH, CDR2 LQKENI. The ends lost 3 bases at V and 3 bases at J; junction bases unmatched: 8. The CDR3 consists of 18 residues.

V is TRBV27 and J is TRBJ2-7; maybe TRBD2 (5 bases). Per germline, CDR1 MNHEY and CDR2 SMNVEV (reference sequence). V gave up 9 bases and J gave up 0 bases, with 12 bases separating them. The length of the CDR3 is 13 residues. The CDR3 region is CASRRSGSYEQYF. CDR3 DNA: TGTGCCAGTAGGAGGTCGGGCTCCTACGAGCAGTACTTC.

This clone was counted a single time. This rearrangement joins TRBV7-2 to TRBJ2-3; the match to TRBD1 covers 9 bases. V was clipped by 3 bases and J by 3 bases; unmatched bases: 7. Per germline, CDR1 SGHTA and CDR2 FQGNSA. The CDR3 extends over 16 amino acids. As DNA, the CDR3 is TGTGCCAGCAGCTTCACCGGGACAGGGTTAACAGATACGCAGTATTTT. It codes for CASSFTGTGLTDTQYF.

V gene TRBV10-3 combines with J gene TRBJ2-1; a possible D gene is TRBD1 (5 bases). This CDR3 has 12 amino acids. V was clipped by 8 bases and J by 7 bases, with 12 bases between them. CDR1 is ENHRY, CDR2 SYGVKD, per germline. This chain's CDR3 is CAIGAGRNEQFF. The CDR3 DNA reads as TGTGCCATCGGGGCAGGGCGGAATGAGCAGTTCTTC.

This chain uses TRBV6-9 with TRBJ2-7; D call uncertain. This CDR3 comprises 11 residues. Germline assignment: CDR1 MNHGY and CDR2 SVAAGI. The V end was cut by 7 bases, the J end by 2 bases, with 6 bases between. The CDR3 loop is CASIEPYEQYF. CDR3 in DNA: TGTGCCAGCATAGAGCCCTACGAGCAGTACTTC.

The chain employs TRBV18 and TRBJ2-5; 7 bases agree with TRBD1. The V segment lost 5 bases and the J segment 7 bases; nucleotides outside the gene matches: 7. This CDR3 region has 13 residues. The germline gives CDR1 KGHSH, CDR2 LQKENI. The CDR3 loop is CASSEDRAGTQYF. The DNA of the CDR3 is TGTGCCAGCTCAGAAGACAGGGCTGGGACCCAGTACTTC.

The V and J genes are TRBV6-1 and TRBJ2-7, with D possibly TRBD1 on 6 matching bases. The V and J ends lost 10 bases and 3 bases respectively, with 16 bases between them. The CDR3 is made up of 13 amino acids. Per the germline V gene, CDR1 is MNHNS and CDR2 is SASEGT. The CDR3 protein is CATTGWGFYEQYF. The CDR3 DNA follows: TGTGCCACCACAGGGTGGGGCTTCTACGAGCAGTACTTC.

V usage is TRBV6-1 and J usage is TRBJ2-7; either TRBD1 or TRBD2 may fit D (5 bases each). V was pared by 3 bases and J by 1 base, with 10 bases between. The V gene's germline CDR1 is MNHNS and CDR2 SASEGT. CDR3 length: 14 residues. The CDR3: CASSDRGGSYEQYF. The CDR3 DNA sequence: TGTGCCAGCAGTGATCGGGGCGGGTCCTACGAGCAGTACTTC.

The CDR3 DNA is TGTGCCAGCAGTTACTTGGCCCCTGGGGAGACCCAGTACTTC. Its translation: CASSYLAPGETQYF. This rearrangement joins TRBV6-6 to TRBJ2-5; D unresolved. Germline lookup yields CDR1 MNHNY and CDR2 SVGAGI (reference sequence). V lost 1 base and J lost 5, with 11 bases in between. The CDR3 has 14 residues.

J is TRBJ2-7 and V is TRBV27; TRBD2 agrees at 7 bases. V lost 8 bases and J lost 4; bases outside the gene matches: 23. CDR3 length: 18 residues. Looked up from germline, CDR1 is MNHEY and CDR2 is SMNVEV (reference sequence). CDR3: CASVPGLGRATAGYEQYF. For the CDR3, the DNA is TGTGCCAGCGTACCAGGACTAGGGAGGGCCACCGCCGGTTACGAGCAGTACTTC.

The DNA for the CDR3 is TGTGCCAGCAGTTACCGAGTCTATCCCTCGGATACGCAGTATTTT. Encoded protein: CASSYRVYPSDTQYF. This rearrangement joins TRBV6-6 to TRBJ2-3; D unresolved. Germline CDR1 MNHNY, CDR2 SVGAGI (reference sequence). The V end lost 2 bases, the J end lost 6 bases, and 15 bases lay between the germline ends. CDR3 length: 15 residues.

Only one count was recorded for this clone. The J gene is TRBJ1-5, the V gene TRBV2, with unresolved D. The V gene lost 5 bases and the J gene lost 6 bases, with 14 bases spanning the gap. This CDR3 is 14 amino acids long. Germline CDR1 and CDR2: SNHLY and FYNNEI. CDR3 bases: TGTGCCAGCAGTCTGGACGGCGGCAGTCAGCCCCAGCATTTT. Its protein product is CASSLDGGSQPQHF.

V is TRBV6-6 and J is TRBJ1-2, with no clear D. Germline V gene lookup returns CDR1 MNHNY and CDR2 SVGAGI (reference sequence). This CDR3 is built from 14 residues. The germline V and J ends were trimmed by 5 bases and 1 base, with 11 bases remaining between them. This CDR3 is CASSPRRDNYGYTF. CDR3 DNA sequence: TGTGCCAGCAGTCCCCGGCGGGATAACTATGGCTACACCTTC.

The V call is TRBV29-1, the J call TRBJ2-2; the D gene is possibly TRBD2 (5 bases). V lost 4 bases to trimming and J lost 0 bases, with 12 bases between them. Germline V gene data show CDR1 as SQVTM and CDR2 as ANQGSEA. CDR3 length equals 15 residues. CDR3 bases: TGCAGCGTTGTTGGAGGAAATGCGAACACCGGGGAGCTGTTTTTT. This encodes CSVVGGNANTGELFF.

The V call is TRBV2, the J call TRBJ2-5; perhaps TRBD2 as D (5 bases). Germline V gives CDR1 SNHLY, CDR2 FYNNEI. Trimming removed 7 bases at V and 5 bases at J, with 17 bases between. This CDR3 has 14 residues. CDR3 protein: CASNQRDMGETQYF. The CDR3 bases are TGTGCCAGCAACCAACGGGATATGGGGGAGACCCAGTACTTC.

The rearrangement joins TRBV7-2 to TRBJ2-3; D remains ambiguous. CDR3 length: 12 amino acids. The ends were cut back, 1 base at V and 5 bases at J, with 4 bases in the middle. Germline V gives CDR1 SGHTA, CDR2 FQGNSA. The CDR3 spells CASSLGLDTQYF. DNA of the CDR3: TGTGCCAGCAGCTTAGGCCTAGATACGCAGTATTTT.

The chain joins TRBV27 to TRBJ2-1; 7 bases map to TRBD1. This CDR3 has 15 residues. Losses at the gene ends were 6 bases for V and 2 bases for J; bases not matched to a gene: 7. Germline lookup yields CDR1 MNHEY and CDR2 SMNVEV (reference sequence). The CDR3 nucleotides read TGTGCCAGCAGGGTCAACAGGGGAACCTACAATGAGCAGTTCTTC. Protein: CASRVNRGTYNEQFF.

V and J are TRBV30 and TRBJ1-6, with D unclear. The germline V gene encodes CDR1 GTSNPN and CDR2 SVGIG (reference sequence). This CDR3 is 13 amino acids long. The V end was cut by 4 bases, the J end by 10 bases, with 14 bases between. As DNA, the CDR3 is TGTGCCTGGATGGTGCCAGGCAAATCACCCCTCCACTTT. Translation gives CAWMVPGKSPLHF.

The J gene is TRBJ2-7, the V gene TRBV19; D is unresolved. Germline CDR1 LNHDA, CDR2 SQIVND (reference sequence). V was trimmed by 5 bases and J by 2 bases, leaving 19 bases between them. The CDR3 has 16 residues. The CDR3 spells CASSVLFSGMAYEQYF. In DNA, the CDR3 is TGTGCCAGTAGTGTCCTCTTTTCTGGGATGGCCTACGAGCAGTACTTC.

This clone was picked up a small number of times. J is TRBJ1-3 and V is TRBV15, with D maybe TRBD1 (6 bases). Per the germline V gene, CDR1 is LNHNV and CDR2 is YYDKDF (reference sequence). Trimming took 0 bases from V and 3 from J, leaving 9 bases between them. The CDR3 covers 15 residues. The CDR3 reads CATSRETGIGNTIYF. The CDR3 DNA reads TGTGCCACCAGCAGAGAAACAGGGATTGGAAACACCATATATTTT.

V and J are TRBV7-2 and TRBJ2-3; D gene unclear. The CDR3 is 15 residues long. Trimming left V 2 bases short and J 6 bases short, with 15 bases between. Germline V lookup: CDR1 SGHTA, CDR2 FQGNSA. As DNA, the CDR3 is TGTGCCAGCAGCTTACGCCAGCCTAGGACGGATACGCAGTATTTT. Its protein is CASSLRQPRTDTQYF.

This chain joins TRBV5-4 and TRBJ2-2; 9 bases match TRBD2. The V segment lost 3 bases and the J segment 4 bases; nucleotides outside the gene matches: 4. Germline lookup yields CDR1 SGHNT and CDR2 YYREEE (reference sequence). The CDR3 is made up of 15 amino acids. Here the CDR3 reads CASSYGTSFTGELFF. The DNA of the CDR3 is TGTGCCAGCAGCTACGGGACTAGCTTCACCGGGGAGCTGTTTTTT.

The V and J genes are TRBV6-6 and TRBJ1-1; D is uncertain. V lost 6 bases, J lost 3 bases, and 14 bases lay in between. The CDR3 totals 14 residues. Germline V gene lookup returns CDR1 MNHNY and CDR2 SVGAGI (reference sequence). CDR3 protein: CASSSLGGDTEAFF. The CDR3 DNA reads TGTGCCAGCAGCTCCCTGGGTGGGGACACTGAAGCTTTCTTT.

The V gene is TRBV2, the J gene TRBJ2-3; unclear D gene. CDR3 length equals 14 residues. Germline lookup yields CDR1 SNHLY and CDR2 FYNNEI. With 1 base removed from V and 2 bases from J, the gap between germline ends came to 7 bases. The CDR3 coding sequence is TGTGCCAGCAGTGAAGATGCCTACACAGATACGCAGTATTTT. This encodes CASSEDAYTDTQYF.

This clone was recorded once. The chain couples TRBV6-1 to TRBJ2-7; 10 nucleotides line up with TRBD2. J lost 6 bases, V lost 4 bases, and 9 bases had no gene match. The CDR3 totals 15 residues. Germline loops: CDR1 MNHNS, CDR2 SASEGT. CDR3 in DNA: TGTGCCAGCAGTGGAACAGCGGGAGGGGGTGGCGAGCAGTACTTC. This gives the protein CASSGTAGGGGEQYF.

DNA of the CDR3: TGTGCCAGCTCGGCGGGGCAAAACAATGAGCAGTTCTTC. This translates into CASSAGQNNEQFF. This chain links TRBV18 with TRBJ2-1; D is perhaps TRBD2 (6 bases). Germline loops: CDR1 KGHSH, CDR2 LQKENI. The CDR3 runs 13 residues. V lost 6 bases to trimming and J lost 5 bases, with 11 bases between them. Together with reference TRBV18 and TRBJ2-1, the CDR3 gives the full variable domain: NAGVMQNPRHLVRRRGQEARLRCSPMKGHSHVYWYRQLPEEGLKFMVYLQKENIIDESGMPKERFSAEFPKEGPSILRIQQVVRGDSAAYFCASSAGQNNEQFFGPGTRLTVL.